These 17 T cell receptor beta chains came from one sample sequenced in a study of control samples from healthy donors and cancer patients. Using immunoSEQ multiplex PCR, the repertoire was profiled, and TCRdb retains in-frame clones only, with some absent. The sample shows roughly 80,000 clones, approximately 91% of them seen only once. Material for sequencing was blood. Source of these receptors: a woman aged 45-65 years in good health.

V usage is TRBV2 and J usage is TRBJ2-1; no definite D call. The ends were cut back, 0 bases at V and 8 bases at J, with 11 bases in the middle. Germline-derived CDR1 and CDR2 are SNHLY and FYNNEI. The CDR3 totals 14 residues. The CDR3 nucleotides read TGTGCCAGCAGTGAAGCGGCAGTAGGCCATGAGCAGTTCTTC. The encoded protein is CASSEAAVGHEQFF.

The V gene is TRBV11-3, the J gene TRBJ2-1; 12 bases line up with TRBD2. The CDR3 consists of 16 residues. Germline assignment: CDR1 SGHNT and CDR2 YENEEA. Unmatched junction bases numbered 10, after V lost 4 bases and J lost 9 bases. The CDR3: CASSSRTSGVFSEQFF. CDR3 bases: TGTGCCAGCAGCTCCCGGACTAGCGGGGTGTTCTCTGAGCAGTTCTTC. Full variable domain (outside the CDR3, taken from reference TRBV11-3 and TRBJ2-1): EAGVVQSPRYKIIEKKQPVAFWCNPISGHNTLYWYLQNLGQGPELLIRYENEEAVDDSQLPKDRFSAERLKGVDSTLKIQPAELGDSAVYLCASSSRTSGVFSEQFFGPGTRLTVL.

This clone was detected only a few times. The chain carries TRBV6-1 and TRBJ2-1; D gene uncertain. Per the germline V gene, CDR1 is MNHNS and CDR2 is SASEGT. The CDR3 consists of 13 residues. V was clipped by 3 bases and J by 3 bases, with 6 bases between them. The DNA of the CDR3 is TGTGCCAGCAGTGACGGAATCTACAATGAGCAGTTCTTC. This sequence encodes CASSDGIYNEQFF.

The rearrangement joins TRBV2 to TRBJ2-1, with D possibly matching TRBD2 (6 bases). CDR3 length: 15 residues. Germline V CDR1 and CDR2: SNHLY, FYNNEI. Trimming took 3 bases from V and 5 from J, leaving 14 bases between them. The CDR3: CASSDWLAIDNEQFF. The DNA of the CDR3 is TGTGCCAGCAGTGATTGGCTAGCGATAGACAATGAGCAGTTCTTC.

The chain recombines TRBV5-5 with TRBJ2-3; D remains unclear. Germline assignment: CDR1 SGHKS and CDR2 YYEKEE (reference sequence). This CDR3 is built from 10 residues. V gave up 6 bases and J gave up 7 bases, with 6 bases separating them. The chain's CDR3 is CASKSHTQYF. CDR3 nucleotides: TGTGCCAGCAAATCCCATACGCAGTATTTT.

This chain links TRBV20-1 with TRBJ2-1, with 10 positions matching TRBD1. Per germline, CDR1 DFQATT and CDR2 SNEGSKA (reference sequence). V lost 5 bases, J lost 15 bases, and 7 bases stayed unmatched. The CDR3 runs 11 residues. The CDR3 reads CSASPGQGLFF. CDR3 nucleotide sequence: TGCAGTGCTTCGCCGGGACAGGGGTTGTTCTTC.

V and J are TRBV2 and TRBJ1-6; D gene unclear. Germline V gene data show CDR1 as SNHLY and CDR2 as FYNNEI. Trimming left V 3 bases short and J 5 bases short, with 8 bases between. The CDR3 has 14 amino acids. Here the CDR3 DNA reads TGTGCCAGCAGTGATGGCCCAAATAATTCACCCCTCCACTTT. Amino acids: CASSDGPNNSPLHF.

V usage is TRBV5-6 and J usage is TRBJ2-1; D is perhaps TRBD2 (6 bases). Trimming cost V 4 bases and J 0 bases, with 11 bases left between them. Germline CDR1 is SGHDT and CDR2 is YYEEEE. The CDR3 is 15 amino acids. The CDR3 region is CASSRLVSSYNEQFF. Written as DNA, the CDR3 is TGTGCCAGCAGCCGACTAGTCAGCTCCTACAATGAGCAGTTCTTC. Using reference TRBV5-6 and TRBJ2-1 for the parts outside the CDR3, the full variable domain is DAGVTQSPTHLIKTRGQQVTLRCSPKSGHDTVSWYQQALGQGPQFIFQYYEEEERQRGNFPDRFSGHQFPNYSSELNVNALLLGDSALYLCASSRLVSSYNEQFFGPGTRLTVL.

V and J are TRBV2 and TRBJ2-1, with TRBD2 matching 12 bases. From germline, CDR1 is SNHLY and CDR2 FYNNEI. This CDR3 contains 17 residues. V lost 5 bases, J lost 9 bases, and 14 bases stayed unmatched. CDR3 amino acids: CASSPSPLAGGGGEQFF. The CDR3 DNA reads as TGTGCCAGCAGTCCCAGCCCACTAGCGGGGGGTGGCGGTGAGCAGTTCTTC.

In this sample, this clone turned up once. This chain connects TRBV6-5 to TRBJ2-3; D remains unclear. Germline V gives CDR1 MNHEY, CDR2 SVGAGI. With 4 bases removed from V and 0 bases from J, the gap between germline ends came to 8 bases. The CDR3 spans 14 residues. CDR3 sequence: CASSLEASTDTQYF. Here the CDR3 DNA reads TGTGCCAGCAGTTTAGAGGCTAGCACAGATACGCAGTATTTT.

The gene calls are TRBV6-1 and TRBJ1-6, with 8 bases lining up with TRBD1. This CDR3 has 17 amino acids. Germline assignment: CDR1 MNHNS and CDR2 SASEGT. The V and J ends lost 2 bases and 10 bases, in that order; junction bases with no gene match: 13. CDR3 in amino acids: CASSEMGQAFVPSPLHF. The CDR3 nucleotides read TGTGCCAGCAGTGAAATGGGACAGGCTTTTGTTCCGTCACCCCTCCACTTT.

This chain links TRBV7-8 with TRBJ1-1; no definite D call. Trimming cost V 1 base and J 6 bases, with 6 bases left between them. The CDR3 sequence is 12 residues long. Germline CDR1 is SGHVS and CDR2 is FQNEAQ. The CDR3 bases are TGTGCCAGCAGCTTAGGAGAGGCTGAAGCTTTCTTT. Its translation: CASSLGEAEAFF.

CDR3: CASSATSGGLDTQYF. The CDR3 region has the DNA TGTGCCAGTAGTGCGACTAGCGGGGGCTTAGATACGCAGTATTTT. The genes are TRBV19 and TRBJ2-3; 12 nucleotides line up with TRBD2. CDR1 and CDR2 (germline): LNHDA, SQIVND (reference sequence). CDR3 size: 15 residues. Unmatched junction bases numbered 5, after V lost 5 bases and J lost 5 bases.

The chain employs TRBV6-5 and TRBJ2-7, with D perhaps TRBD2 (6 bases). The germline V and J ends were trimmed by 6 bases and 3 bases, with 9 bases remaining between them. Per germline, CDR1 MNHEY and CDR2 SVGAGI. The CDR3 runs to 12 residues. CDR3 nucleotide sequence: TGTGCCAGCAGAGTGGGGGGCTACGAGCAGTACTTC. Residues: CASRVGGYEQYF.

The V and J genes are TRBV6-6 and TRBJ2-2; the D is unclear. V lost 5 bases to trimming and J lost 5 bases, with 9 bases between them. Germline V gives CDR1 MNHNY, CDR2 SVGAGI (reference sequence). The CDR3 has 13 amino acids. The CDR3 DNA is TGTGCCAGCAGTCCCGCAATGACCGGGGAGCTGTTTTTT. Encoded protein: CASSPAMTGELFF.

The rearrangement links TRBV30 to TRBJ1-5; D possibly corresponds to TRBD1 (5 bases). CDR3 size: 13 residues. The germline V gene encodes CDR1 GTSNPN and CDR2 SVGIG (reference sequence). V was shortened by 0 bases and J by 7 bases, with 10 bases between the two germline ends. DNA for the CDR3: TGTGCCTGGAGTGTAACGGGGCGGCAGCCCCAGCATTTT. It codes for CAWSVTGRQPQHF.

The table lists this clone with a count of one. V is TRBV24-1 and J is TRBJ1-2; 10 nucleotides match TRBD1. V dropped 12 bases and J dropped 7; count of bases not matched to a gene: 19. This CDR3 is built from 16 residues. Per the germline V gene, CDR1 is KGHDR and CDR2 is SFDVKD. This chain's CDR3 is CAAEPGQGFLFGGYTF. The CDR3 DNA sequence: TGTGCCGCCGAACCGGGACAGGGGTTTCTTTTCGGTGGCTACACCTTC.